One sample yielded the 30 T cell receptor beta chains listed below, sequenced in a study of cytomegalovirus exposure and HLA in healthy donors. The PCR contained 60 Vbeta and 13 Jbeta primers. Using immunoSEQ multiplex PCR, the repertoire was profiled, and TCRdb retains in-frame clones only, with some absent. The table includes 100,000 to 120,000 clones, over 65% detected once. Sequenced: PBMCs. These receptors came from a man aged 25-45 years in good health and CMV-seropositive.

The CDR3 loop is CASSFGQPINTEAFF. CDR3 in DNA: TGTGCCAGCAGCTTCGGACAGCCAATTAACACTGAAGCTTTCTTT. The chain recombines TRBV5-4 with TRBJ1-1, with D perhaps TRBD1 (6 bases). The CDR3 contains 15 residues. V gave up 2 bases and J gave up 2 bases, with 13 bases separating them. CDR1 SGHNT and CDR2 YYREEE come from the germline V gene (reference sequence). The full variable domain, completed using reference TRBV5-4 and TRBJ1-1, is ETGVTQSPTHLIKTRGQQVTLRCSSQSGHNTVSWYQQALGQGPQFIFQYYREEENGRGNFPPRFSGLQFPNYSSELNVNALELDDSALYLCASSFGQPINTEAFFGQGTRLTVV.

In this sample, this clone turned up once. The CDR3 nucleotides read TGTGCCAGTAGTCTGACGGACAGATCTAGCACAGATACGCAGTATTTT. Translation: CASSLTDRSSTDTQYF. The chain joins TRBV19 to TRBJ2-3, with D perhaps TRBD1 (6 bases). V lost 5 bases and J lost 0, with 15 bases in between. The CDR3 totals 16 residues. Germline values: CDR1 LNHDA, CDR2 SQIVND (reference sequence).

On this clone: Different DNA sequences within this sample yield the same CDR3. The chain joins TRBV7-9 to TRBJ1-1; possibly TRBD1 for D (5 bases). Looked up from germline, CDR1 is SEHNR and CDR2 is FQNEAQ (reference sequence). CDR3 length equals 18 residues. With 4 bases removed from V and 0 bases from J, the gap between germline ends came to 21 bases. The CDR3 is CASSYPRQGKSMNTEAFF. CDR3 DNA sequence: TGTGCCAGCAGCTACCCCCGGCAGGGTAAAAGCATGAACACTGAAGCTTTCTTT.

The genes are TRBV5-1 and TRBJ2-5; no clear D. This CDR3 is built from 14 residues. The V end lost 0 bases, the J end lost 2 bases, and 8 bases lay between the germline ends. Germline CDR1 is SGHRS and CDR2 is YFSETQ. This chain's CDR3 is CASSLDLNQETQYF. For the CDR3, the DNA is TGCGCCAGCAGCTTGGACTTGAATCAAGAGACCCAGTACTTC.

The chain combines TRBV4-1 with TRBJ1-4; 9 bases match TRBD1. J gave up 8 bases and V 1 base, and 11 bases lay outside the gene matches. This CDR3 spans 17 amino acids. Germline assignment: CDR1 MGHRA and CDR2 YSYEKL. The DNA for the CDR3 is TGCGCCAGCAGCCAAGCCCACAGGGGGCGAGTAGGAGAAAAACTGTTTTTT. This translates into CASSQAHRGRVGEKLFF.

This chain connects TRBV4-1 to TRBJ2-3; 10 bases are shared with TRBD2. Germline trimming cut 5 bases from V and 4 bases from J; bases unmatched to any gene: 6. Germline values: CDR1 MGHRA, CDR2 YSYEKL. The CDR3 runs to 15 residues. The CDR3 region is CASSSSGGPPDTQYF. The CDR3 DNA follows: TGCGCCAGCAGCAGTAGCGGGGGGCCCCCAGATACGCAGTATTTT.

The chain carries TRBV4-1 and TRBJ2-7, with D possibly being TRBD1 (5 bases). Germline V lookup: CDR1 MGHRA, CDR2 YSYEKL. This CDR3 region has 15 residues. V dropped 6 bases and J dropped 7 bases, with 22 bases sitting between them. CDR3 sequence: CASSSPGRAKLEQYF. The CDR3 DNA reads TGCGCCAGCAGTTCCCCCGGCAGGGCCAAGCTGGAGCAGTACTTC.

CDR3 amino acids: CASSIQGASNQPQHF. Written as DNA, the CDR3 is TGTGCCAGTAGTATTCAGGGGGCGAGCAATCAGCCCCAGCATTTT. The V and J genes are TRBV19 and TRBJ1-5; 8 bases agree with TRBD1. This CDR3 comprises 15 residues. J was trimmed by 1 base and V by 3 bases; bases with no gene match: 2. Germline lookup yields CDR1 LNHDA and CDR2 SQIVND (reference sequence).

This chain connects TRBV7-9 to TRBJ2-3, with 8 positions matching TRBD1. The CDR3 is made up of 15 amino acids. Germline lookup yields CDR1 SEHNR and CDR2 FQNEAQ (reference sequence). Unmatched junction bases numbered 7, after V lost 5 bases and J lost 3 bases. The DNA of the CDR3 is TGTGCCAGCAGCAACCAGGACAGGGAGACAGATACGCAGTATTTT. This codes for CASSNQDRETDTQYF.

This clone occurred once. V gene TRBV7-9 combines with J gene TRBJ2-1, with TRBD1 matching 8 bases. The CDR3 spans 14 residues. The J segment lost 7 bases and the V segment lost 5 bases, leaving 7 bases of the junction unmatched. CDR1 and CDR2 from the germline V gene are SEHNR and FQNEAQ (reference sequence). The CDR3 reads CASSTRQGQNEQFF. CDR3 nucleotides: TGTGCCAGCAGCACCCGACAGGGGCAGAATGAGCAGTTCTTC.

J is TRBJ2-1 and V is TRBV10-3; 12 bases fit TRBD2. The trim removed 0 bases at V and 5 bases at J, leaving 8 bases unmatched. The CDR3 extends over 18 amino acids. The V gene's germline CDR1 is ENHRY and CDR2 SYGVKD. CDR3 region: CAISESGLAGGSDNEQFF. The CDR3 coding sequence is TGTGCCATCAGTGAGTCGGGGCTAGCGGGGGGGTCCGACAATGAGCAGTTCTTC.

The J gene is TRBJ1-4, the V gene TRBV10-2; perhaps TRBD1 as D (6 bases). This CDR3 is 12 amino acids long. CDR1 is WSHSY, CDR2 SAAADI, per germline. V was pared by 11 bases and J by 1 base, with 8 bases between. CDR3 in DNA: TGCGCCGTACAGGGAACTAATGAAAAACTGTTTTTT. Residues: CAVQGTNEKLFF.

The V and J genes are TRBV19 and TRBJ1-5; 10 bases fit TRBD1. V shed 3 bases and J 5 bases; nucleotides not matched to a gene: 1. Germline assignment: CDR1 LNHDA and CDR2 SQIVND (reference sequence). This CDR3 region has 14 residues. CDR3 sequence reads: CASSMTGGDQPQHF. The CDR3 bases are TGTGCCAGTAGTATGACAGGGGGCGATCAGCCCCAGCATTTT. The full variable domain, its missing parts supplied by reference TRBV19 and TRBJ1-5, is DGGITQSPKYLFRKEGQNVTLSCEQNLNHDAMYWYRQDPGQGLRLIYYSQIVNDFQKGDIAEGYSVSREKKESFPLTVTSAQKNPTAFYLCASSMTGGDQPQHFGDGTRLSIL.

V usage is TRBV28 and J usage is TRBJ2-2; D perhaps matches TRBD2 (6 bases). V lost 2 bases and J lost 6, with 10 bases in between. The CDR3 consists of 14 residues. Germline V CDR1 and CDR2: MDHEN, SYDVKM. The CDR3: CASSLGTSPGELFF. The CDR3 nucleotides are TGTGCCAGCAGTTTAGGGACTTCACCCGGGGAGCTGTTTTTT.

V usage is TRBV6-1 and J usage is TRBJ1-5; 8 bases align to TRBD1. With V trimmed by 6 bases and J by 7 bases, 5 bases remained unmatched. CDR1 and CDR2 from the germline V gene are MNHNS and SASEGT. The CDR3 contains 13 residues. The CDR3 DNA reads TGTGCCAGCAGCTCAGGGGGCCGGCAGCCCCAGCATTTT. Protein: CASSSGGRQPQHF.

The chain's CDR3 is CASSLGGQFYEQYF. For the CDR3, the DNA is TGTGCCAGCAGCTTAGGTGGCCAGTTCTACGAGCAGTACTTC. The chain links TRBV13 to TRBJ2-7; D ambiguous. In germline, CDR1 is PRHDT, CDR2 FYEKMQ (reference sequence). This CDR3 contains 14 residues. Trimming took off 0 bases at V and 3 bases at J, with 9 bases between the two ends. Full variable domain (missing parts from reference TRBV13 and TRBJ2-7): AAGVIQSPRHLIKEKRETATLKCYPIPRHDTVYWYQQGPGQDPQFLISFYEKMQSDKGSIPDRFSAQQFSDYHSELNMSSLELGDSALYFCASSLGGQFYEQYFGPGTRLTVT.

The rearrangement uses TRBV5-1 and TRBJ1-1, with D possibly matching TRBD1 (5 bases). The germline V and J ends were trimmed by 1 base and 2 bases, with 9 bases remaining between them. In germline, CDR1 is SGHRS, CDR2 YFSETQ. This CDR3 is built from 14 residues. The CDR3 protein is CASSLRWGNTEAFF. DNA of the CDR3: TGCGCCAGCAGCTTGAGGTGGGGCAACACTGAAGCTTTCTTT.

This clone was observed a single time. This chain uses TRBV5-3 with TRBJ1-5, with TRBD1 as a possible D gene (5 bases). TRBV5-3 is designated an ORF whose function remains uncertain. The CDR3 loop spans 18 amino acids. Trimming shortened V by 1 base and J by 1 base, and 18 bases separated the two germline ends. DNA of the CDR3: TGTGCCAGAAGCTTGAGCGGGGCCCCCCTCTCGAGCAATCAGCCCCAGCATTTT. Translation: CARSLSGAPLSSNQPQHF.

This chain links TRBV7-9 with TRBJ2-7, with 12 bases fitting TRBD1. CDR3 length: 19 residues. V lost 4 bases and J lost 4; bases outside the gene matches: 17. In germline, CDR1 is SEHNR, CDR2 FQNEAQ (reference sequence). The DNA for the CDR3 is TGTGCCAGCAGCTCACAGCGGGACAGGGGGCGAGATGTATTTTACGAGCAGTACTTC. It codes for CASSSQRDRGRDVFYEQYF.

The V and J genes are TRBV6-6 and TRBJ2-2, with TRBD2 matching 7 bases. V gave up 6 bases and J gave up 9 bases; unmatched junction bases: 10. There are 14 residues in the CDR3. Germline CDR1 reads MNHNY; CDR2 reads SVGAGI (reference sequence). The CDR3 sequence: CASRLGEGWWELFF. In DNA, the CDR3 is TGTGCCAGCAGACTAGGGGAGGGGTGGTGGGAGCTGTTTTTT.

The V call is TRBV2, the J call TRBJ2-7, with 8 nucleotides matching TRBD1. Germline assignment: CDR1 SNHLY and CDR2 FYNNEI. The CDR3 runs to 13 residues. With V trimmed by 7 bases and J by 3 bases, 5 bases remained unmatched. The CDR3 DNA reads TGTGCCAGCAAGCCGGACAGGGTCTACGAGCAGTACTTC. It yields the protein CASKPDRVYEQYF.

The rearrangement joins TRBV2 to TRBJ2-2, with 9 bases lining up with TRBD1. CDR3 length: 14 residues. The germline gives CDR1 SNHLY, CDR2 FYNNEI. The V gene end was trimmed by 7 bases and the J gene end by 3 bases; junction bases not matched to a gene: 3. Here the CDR3 reads CASKRQGDTGELFF. The CDR3 DNA sequence: TGTGCCAGCAAGAGACAGGGGGACACCGGGGAGCTGTTTTTT.

This clone was picked up one time. The genes are TRBV19 and TRBJ2-3, with a tentative D call TRBD1 (6 bases). Per the germline V gene, CDR1 is LNHDA and CDR2 is SQIVND (reference sequence). This CDR3 contains 16 residues. The V end was cut by 3 bases, the J end by 0 bases, with 13 bases between. CDR3 coding DNA: TGTGCCAGTAGTATCGGACAGAGAACTAGCACAGATACGCAGTATTTT. It encodes CASSIGQRTSTDTQYF.

The gene calls are TRBV27 and TRBJ2-1; D ambiguous. CDR3 length: 15 residues. V lost 2 bases and J 8 bases, leaving 16 bases between the germline ends. Germline CDR1 is MNHEY and CDR2 is SMNVEV (reference sequence). CDR3 region: CASSLMMSYVDEQFF. In DNA, the CDR3 is TGTGCCAGCAGTTTAATGATGTCCTACGTGGATGAGCAGTTCTTC.

The chain combines TRBV30 with TRBJ1-5, with D tentatively TRBD1 (5 bases). This CDR3 region has 14 residues. Germline V lookup: CDR1 GTSNPN, CDR2 SVGIG (reference sequence). Trimming cost V 0 bases and J 5 bases, with 11 bases left between them. The CDR3 DNA reads TGTGCCTGGAGTGTAGGAAAGGGGTATCAGCCCCAGCATTTT. This gives the protein CAWSVGKGYQPQHF.

This clone turned up a few times. The V and J genes are TRBV27 and TRBJ2-7; 9 bases map to TRBD2. CDR3 length: 13 amino acids. CDR1 MNHEY and CDR2 SMNVEV come from the germline V gene (reference sequence). V was clipped by 4 bases and J by 5 bases; unmatched bases: 3. The CDR3 reads CASSWTSAHEQYF. The CDR3 region has the DNA TGTGCCAGCAGTTGGACTAGCGCTCACGAGCAGTACTTC.

The V call is TRBV7-3, the J call TRBJ2-5; tentatively, D is TRBD2 (6 bases). The germline V gene has CDR1 SGHTA and CDR2 FQGTGA. This CDR3 spans 14 amino acids. V was shortened by 5 bases and J by 5 bases, with 15 bases between the two germline ends. CDR3 DNA sequence: TGTGCCAGCAGCCCTAACCGGGACTCGGAGACCCAGTACTTC. Its protein product is CASSPNRDSETQYF.

The chain joins TRBV4-3 to TRBJ2-5; 9 bases are a match to TRBD1. The CDR3 sequence is 15 residues long. The V segment lost 8 bases and the J segment 5 bases; nucleotides outside the gene matches: 12. CDR1 and CDR2 (germline): LGHNA, YSLEER. The CDR3: CASQQDRGRGETQYF. The CDR3, as DNA: TGCGCCAGCCAACAGGACAGGGGCCGTGGGGAGACCCAGTACTTC.

The CDR3 reads CASSLTIARDTGREQYF. The DNA of the CDR3 is TGTGCCAGCAGTTTAACCATAGCACGGGACACCGGGAGGGAGCAGTACTTC. V gene TRBV28 combines with J gene TRBJ2-7; D might be TRBD2 (7 bases). The CDR3 runs 17 residues. With 2 bases removed from V and 7 bases from J, the gap between germline ends came to 24 bases. CDR1 is MDHEN, CDR2 SYDVKM, per germline.

A few counts support this clone. The chain uses TRBV7-9 and TRBJ1-2; D is perhaps TRBD1 (6 bases). CDR1 is SEHNR, CDR2 FQNEAQ, per germline (reference sequence). V lost 5 bases to trimming and J lost 6 bases, with 16 bases between them. The length of the CDR3 is 14 residues. This CDR3 reads CASSLNRALDGYTF. The CDR3 DNA is TGTGCCAGCAGCCTCAACAGGGCCTTGGATGGCTACACCTTC.